This TCR beta chain originates from a study of T cells in Graves' hyperthyroidism and ophthalmopathy. Study results and caveats: Blood also held most thyroid clonotypes expanded beyond 0.001. The model made its ophthalmopathy prediction, and onset followed a median 6.5 months later.

This clonotype was counted ten times or more. Its antigen is not known. From RNA transcripts, TCR beta CDR3 regions were amplified. TCR CDR3 regions were first amplified by RT-PCR with HTBI primers. TCRdb reanalysed the multiplex PCR reads using MiXCR and keeps one entry per CDR3 protein. The sample lists approximately 270,000 distinct CDR3 sequences; about 14% were seen once. CDR1 is SGHTA and CDR2 is FQGTGA in the germline V gene. The CDR3 extends over 16 amino acids. V was shortened by 8 bases and J by 4 bases, with 23 bases between the two germline ends. The TCR was taken from a woman aged 40 to 50 with Graves' hyperthyroidism that later progressed to Graves' ophthalmopathy. This chain joins TRBV7-3 and TRBJ1-1; a weak D match, TRBD1 (6 bases). The sample was blood. In DNA, the CDR3 is TGTGCCAGCCCATCAAATAGGGGGGCCCTCGGCACTGAAGCTTTCTTT. Translated: CASPSNRGALGTEAFF. The variable domain in full, with the rest retrieved from reference TRBV7-3 and TRBJ1-1, is GAGVSQTPSNKVTEKGKYVELRCDPISGHTALYWYRQSLGQGPEFLIYFQGTGAADDSGLPNDRFFAVRPEGSVSTLKIQRTERGDSAVYLCASPSNRGALGTEAFFGQGTRLTVV.